This TCR beta chain stems from a study of blood T cell repertoires in COVID-19. Authors' analysis steps: Cell counts per sample came from amplifying reference gene primers. Sequencing used immunoSEQ multiplex PCR; TCRdb keeps in-frame clones, though not all of them. V, J and clone size are taken as reported in that table, and D and trimming were inferred from the DNA itself. The data show about 120,000 clones, with approximately 86% seen just once and around 10% held by the top ten. With 4 bases clipped from V and 1 base from J, the junction kept 6 bases outside the gene matches. Looked up from germline, CDR1 is SGHRS and CDR2 is YFSETQ. The CDR3 covers 15 residues.

The receptor's source is a woman aged 65 to 85 with COVID-19, enrolled during active disease. Sequenced input: peripheral blood. This chain connects TRBV5-1 to TRBJ2-7; 9 nucleotides align to TRBD1. For the CDR3, the DNA is TGCGCCAGCAGCGAGGGGACAGGGTCGTCCTACGAGCAGTACTTC. This codes for CASSEGTGSSYEQYF.